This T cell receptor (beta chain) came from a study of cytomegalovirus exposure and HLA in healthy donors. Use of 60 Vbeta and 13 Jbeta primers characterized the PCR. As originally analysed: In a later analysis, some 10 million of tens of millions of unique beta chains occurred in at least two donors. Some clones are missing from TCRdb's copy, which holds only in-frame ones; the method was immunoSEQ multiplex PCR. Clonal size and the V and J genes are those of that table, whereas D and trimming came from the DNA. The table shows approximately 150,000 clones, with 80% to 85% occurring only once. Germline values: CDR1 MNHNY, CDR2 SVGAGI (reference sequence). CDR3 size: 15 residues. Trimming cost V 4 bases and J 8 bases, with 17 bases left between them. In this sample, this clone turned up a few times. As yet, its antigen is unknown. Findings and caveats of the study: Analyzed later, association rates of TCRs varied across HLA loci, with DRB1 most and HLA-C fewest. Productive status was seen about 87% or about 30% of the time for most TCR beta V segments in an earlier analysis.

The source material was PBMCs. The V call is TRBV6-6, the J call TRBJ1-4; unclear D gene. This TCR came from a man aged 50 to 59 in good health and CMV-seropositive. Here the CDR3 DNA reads TGTGCCAGCAGTTCCAATACGCTAGGAAAGGAAAAACTGTTTTTT. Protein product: CASSSNTLGKEKLFF.